This T cell receptor beta chain came from a study of T-cell reconstitution after alpha-beta-depleted transplantation in children. General observations from the study: Reported findings indicate that, about two months after transplant, alpha-beta T cells came from several hundred expanded clones, which were derived from non-depleted graft cells. Newly produced T cells mostly provided counts and TCRbeta diversity after one year, as hyperexpanded clones declined. Recipient T cells and thymic progenitors that survived gave rise to the high TCRbeta diversity observed at day 60 in some patients.

On this clonotype: The target antigen is unknown.

The V and J ends lost 6 bases and 1 base respectively, with 7 bases between them. The CDR3 runs 13 residues. Per germline, CDR1 MNHNS and CDR2 SASEGT. A TCRbeta library incorporating unique molecular identifiers was prepared. TCRdb re-called the PCR reads through MiXCR, storing one row per CDR3 protein. The table shows about 130,000 distinct CDR3 sequences, with about a tenth occurring only once. The sequence was obtained from a girl in the first two years of life who had a stem cell transplant for combined immunodeficiency, so the T cells may come from the graft donor. The starting material was PBMCs, mostly from graft donor cells, obtained 180 days after TCRalphabeta/CD19-depleted stem cell transplant. The chain joins TRBV6-1 to TRBJ1-5, with D hard to call. In DNA form, the CDR3 reads TGTGCCAGCAGCACACGGAGCAATCAGCCCCAGCATTTT. Translated, it gives CASSTRSNQPQHF.